Described below is a single T cell receptor beta chain sequence and its context. What it binds is not known. Clones were read by immunoSEQ multiplex PCR, and TCRdb kept only the in-frame ones, dropping some. The sample shows around 26,000 clones, 88% of them seen only once. V was clipped by 3 bases and J by 4 bases, with 16 bases between them. The CDR3 spans 15 residues. Germline V gene sequence: CDR1 LGHNA, CDR2 YNFKEQ. These data are taken from a study of T cell responses to AZD1222 COVID-19 vaccine. Study observations and caveats: Donors were chiefly white British, with a greater number of females, and clonal diversity was perhaps underestimated.

Pooling of second doses given at about 4 or about 12 weeks was done. The clonotype was recovered from an adult who received the AZD1222 COVID-19 vaccine. This sequence joins TRBV4-2 and TRBJ2-7, with D hard to call. The sample consisted of peripheral blood, taken 28 days after the second AZD1222 dose. Here the CDR3 DNA reads TGTGCCAGCAGCCATGAGGCAGATACTTCTTACGAGCAGTACTTC. Protein sequence: CASSHEADTSYEQYF.